The clone carrying this T cell receptor (beta chain) showed up many times. The TCR beta CDR3 regions underwent amplification from RNA transcripts. Second-round multiplex PCR came after first-round RT-PCR with HTBI primers. TCRdb passed the multiplex PCR reads through MiXCR, listing each CDR3 protein once. The sample records 300,000 to 400,000 distinct CDR3 sequences, 17% being singletons. Certain patients were not enrolled. These were patients with other autoimmune diseases, uncontrolled infections, pregnancy or lactation. This record comes from a study of Graves' ophthalmopathy and Graves' hyperthyroidism. V lost 3 bases and J lost 0, with 15 bases in between. Germline V gene lookup returns CDR1 LNHDA and CDR2 SQIVND (reference sequence). This CDR3 contains 17 residues.

This chain joins TRBV19 and TRBJ1-5; D is unclear. The TCR sequence derives from an adult man with Graves' ophthalmopathy. The sequenced sample consisted of peripheral blood. For the CDR3, the DNA is TGTGCCAGTAGTATCACGGCAGCGCCTTATAGCAATCAGCCCCAGCATTTT. Protein sequence: CASSITAAPYSNQPQHF.